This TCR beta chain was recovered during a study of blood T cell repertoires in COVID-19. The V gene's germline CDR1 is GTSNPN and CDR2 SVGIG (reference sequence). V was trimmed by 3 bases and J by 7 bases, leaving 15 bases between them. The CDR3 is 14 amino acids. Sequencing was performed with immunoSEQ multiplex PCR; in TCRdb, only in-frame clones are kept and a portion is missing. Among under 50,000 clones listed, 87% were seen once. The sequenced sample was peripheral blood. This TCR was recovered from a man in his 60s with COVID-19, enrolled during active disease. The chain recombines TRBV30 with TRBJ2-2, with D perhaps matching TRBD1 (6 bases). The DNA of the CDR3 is TGTGCCTGGAGGGGGGCGGCCGGAGGCGGGGAGCTGTTTTTT. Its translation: CAWRGAAGGGELFF.